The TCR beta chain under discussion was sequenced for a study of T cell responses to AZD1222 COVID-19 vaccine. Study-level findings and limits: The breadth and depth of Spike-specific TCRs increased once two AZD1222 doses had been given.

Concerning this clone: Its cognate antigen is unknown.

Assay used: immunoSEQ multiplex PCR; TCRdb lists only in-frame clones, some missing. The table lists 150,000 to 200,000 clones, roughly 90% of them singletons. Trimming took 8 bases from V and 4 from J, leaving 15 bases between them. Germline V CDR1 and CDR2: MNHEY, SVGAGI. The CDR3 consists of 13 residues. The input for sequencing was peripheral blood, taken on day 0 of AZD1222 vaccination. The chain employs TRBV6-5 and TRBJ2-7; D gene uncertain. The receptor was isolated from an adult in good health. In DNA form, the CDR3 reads TGTGCCAGCCGTCCCCCGAGATTTTACGAGCAGTACTTC. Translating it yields CASRPPRFYEQYF.